The next 19 T cell receptor beta chains were all read from a single sample in a study of Ad26.COV2.S vaccination and SARS-CoV-2 variants. The repertoire was sequenced with immunoSEQ multiplex PCR; TCRdb's copy has only in-frame clones and lacks some. The repertoire holds more than 350,000 clones, about nine tenths seen once, with 12% in the top ten. This sample's treatment: 15 to 20 received Ad26.COV2.S at low or high dose, single or two shots; roughly five received placebo; per-sample allocation not given. Following the first vaccine or placebo injection, samples were taken on day 63. Specimen: peripheral blood, collected in a trial of Ad26.COV2.S vaccine versus placebo. These receptors were taken from a person between 18 and 60 years old who received the Ad26.COV2.S COVID-19 vaccine or a placebo.

The chain has TRBV5-5 and TRBJ2-5, with D perhaps matching TRBD1 (6 bases). V lost 4 bases and J lost 9, with 16 bases in between. CDR3 size: 13 residues. Germline V gene sequence: CDR1 SGHKS, CDR2 YYEKEE (reference sequence). CDR3 sequence (DNA): TGTGCCAGCAGCCTGGCCGGAGAGGGGGCCCAGTACTTC. Protein sequence: CASSLAGEGAQYF. The whole variable domain, filled in from reference TRBV5-5 and TRBJ2-5, reads DAGVTQSPTHLIKTRGQQVTLRCSPISGHKSVSWYQQVLGQGPQFIFQYYEKEERGRGNFPDRFSARQFPNYSSELNVNALLLGDSALYLCASSLAGEGAQYFGPGTRLLVL.

This clone is a singleton in its sample. V is TRBV27 and J is TRBJ2-7; 7 nucleotides line up with TRBD1. The germline V gene has CDR1 MNHEY and CDR2 SMNVEV (reference sequence). The V and J ends lost 8 bases and 2 bases, in that order; junction bases with no gene match: 12. The CDR3 consists of 15 residues. The CDR3 bases are TGTGCCAGCCACGATAGACAGGGCTTTACCTACGAGCAGTACTTC. It encodes CASHDRQGFTYEQYF.

There are a few counts of this clone. The rearrangement uses TRBV10-1 and TRBJ1-5; D might be TRBD1 (5 bases). This CDR3 comprises 16 residues. CDR1 is WNHNN, CDR2 SYGVQD, per germline (reference sequence). V was shortened by 6 bases and J by 5 bases, with 20 bases between the two germline ends. The CDR3 sequence: CASSELGEREYQPQHF. Here the CDR3 DNA reads TGCGCCAGCAGCGAATTAGGGGAACGGGAGTATCAGCCCCAGCATTTT.

This clone was recorded a few times. The chain uses TRBV6-4 and TRBJ2-2; 7 nucleotides align to TRBD1. Trimming at V came to 5 bases and at J to 5 bases, leaving 5 bases not matched to a gene. The germline gives CDR1 MRHNA, CDR2 SNTAGT. The length of the CDR3 is 14 residues. The DNA of the CDR3 is TGTGCCAGCAGTACAGGGGATTGGACCGGGGAGCTGTTTTTT. Translated: CASSTGDWTGELFF.

Points on this clone: Within the sample, other DNA sequences also encode this same CDR3. The chain links TRBV7-3 to TRBJ1-1, with D possibly matching TRBD1 (6 bases). Trimming took off 4 bases at V and 1 base at J, with 7 bases between the two ends. This CDR3 has 13 amino acids. Germline assignment: CDR1 SGHTA and CDR2 FQGTGA. As DNA, the CDR3 is TGTGCCAGCAGCTCACAGGGGAACACTGAAGCTTTCTTT. Residues: CASSSQGNTEAFF.

V gene TRBV28 combines with J gene TRBJ1-3; TRBD1 matches 7 bases. The trim removed 7 bases at V and 3 bases at J, leaving 12 bases unmatched. Germline CDR1 reads MDHEN; CDR2 reads SYDVKM. The CDR3 extends over 16 amino acids. The CDR3 loop is CASTPSGQVYGNTIYF. The CDR3 DNA reads as TGTGCCAGCACCCCTAGCGGACAGGTCTATGGAAACACCATATATTTT.

This clone is a singleton in its sample. The CDR3 DNA reads as TGTGCCAGCAGCCAAGCCAGCGAGCAGTACTTC. Translation gives CASSQASEQYF. The rearrangement uses TRBV3-1 (or the pseudogene TRBV3-2) and TRBJ2-7, with D hard to call. Trimming took off 1 base at V and 6 bases at J, with 4 bases between the two ends. The CDR3 extends over 11 amino acids. Germline V gene sequence: CDR1 LGHDT, CDR2 YNNKEL (reference sequence).

This clone was seen once. V usage is TRBV29-1 and J usage is TRBJ1-3; D not certain. Per germline, CDR1 SQVTM and CDR2 ANQGSEA. V gave up 0 bases and J gave up 7 bases, with 7 bases separating them. This CDR3 is 12 amino acids long. CDR3 sequence: CSVEDGGNTIYF. The CDR3 nucleotides read TGCAGCGTTGAAGATGGTGGGAACACCATATATTTT. Drawing the rest from reference TRBV29-1 and TRBJ1-3, the complete variable domain is SAVISQKPSRDICQRGTSLTIQCQVDSQVTMMFWYRQQPGQSLTLIATANQGSEATYESGFVIDKFPISRPNLTFSTLTVSNMSPEDSSIYLCSVEDGGNTIYFGEGSWLTVV.

This clone was picked up a small number of times. The chain joins TRBV19 to TRBJ2-3; a possible D gene is TRBD1 (5 bases). This CDR3 comprises 15 residues. Germline lookup yields CDR1 LNHDA and CDR2 SQIVND (reference sequence). V lost 5 bases, J lost 2 bases, and 14 bases lay in between. The CDR3 loop is CASSVTGTATDTQYF. The CDR3, as DNA: TGTGCCAGTAGTGTCACAGGAACCGCCACAGATACGCAGTATTTT.

The V gene is TRBV15, the J gene TRBJ1-5; the D is unclear. The CDR3 has 15 residues. With 3 bases removed from V and 6 bases from J, the gap between germline ends came to 15 bases. Germline V lookup: CDR1 LNHNV, CDR2 YYDKDF (reference sequence). CDR3 in DNA: TGTGCCACCAGCAGCGACCACGAAGAGGTTCAGCCCCAGCATTTT. Protein product: CATSSDHEEVQPQHF.

A single count supports this clone. The chain employs TRBV5-1 and TRBJ1-4, with unresolved D. The germline V gene encodes CDR1 SGHRS and CDR2 YFSETQ. V was shortened by 5 bases and J by 0 bases, with 11 bases between the two germline ends. The CDR3 length is 15 residues. CDR3 in amino acids: CASSWTDTTNEKLFF. CDR3 in DNA: TGCGCCAGCAGTTGGACGGATACAACTAATGAAAAACTGTTTTTT.

V is TRBV7-9 and J is TRBJ1-1; possible D gene TRBD1, 5 bases. The CDR3 is made up of 12 amino acids. Germline V gives CDR1 SEHNR, CDR2 FQNEAQ (reference sequence). Trimming cost V 4 bases and J 7 bases, with 10 bases left between them. CDR3 bases: TGTGCCAGCAGCTGGGGCAGGGATGAAGCTTTCTTT. Its translation is CASSWGRDEAFF.

The rearrangement joins TRBV9 to TRBJ2-1; 11 bases match TRBD1. The CDR3 has 15 amino acids. Trimming took 0 bases from V and 6 from J; bases not matched to a gene: 2. CDR1 and CDR2 from the germline V gene are SGDLS and YYNGEE. The CDR3 nucleotides read TGTGCCAGCAGCGTAGGGACAGGGGGCTTCAATGAGCAGTTCTTC. Translated: CASSVGTGGFNEQFF.

The rearrangement links TRBV5-8 to TRBJ2-2; the D is unclear. From germline, CDR1 is SGHTS and CDR2 YDEGEE. V dropped 0 bases and J dropped 7 bases, with 4 bases sitting between them. This CDR3 comprises 12 residues. CDR3 in amino acids: CASSLVGGELFF. In DNA, the CDR3 is TGTGCCAGCAGCTTGGTGGGCGGGGAGCTGTTTTTT. The whole variable domain, remainder taken from reference TRBV5-8 and TRBJ2-2, is EAGVTQSPTHLIKTRGQQATLRCSPISGHTSVYWYQQALGLGLQFLLWYDEGEERNRGNFPPRFSGRQFPNYSSELNVNALELEDSALYLCASSLVGGELFFGEGSRLTVL.

The chain recombines TRBV6-2 or TRBV6-3 with TRBJ2-3; TRBD1 matches at 9 bases. V was pared by 4 bases and J by 1 base, with 3 bases of the junction left unmatched. Germline CDR1 and CDR2: MNHEY and SVGEGT. CDR3 size: 15 residues. CDR3 loop: CASSSQGAGTDTQYF. The CDR3 DNA follows: TGTGCCAGCAGTTCACAGGGGGCCGGCACAGATACGCAGTATTTT.

The rearrangement joins TRBV30 to TRBJ2-5, with 7 positions matching TRBD2. The CDR3 consists of 15 residues. Germline CDR1 and CDR2: GTSNPN and SVGIG (reference sequence). With V trimmed by 1 base and J by 5 bases, 10 bases remained unmatched. The CDR3 protein is CAWSALGAGGETQYF. CDR3 DNA sequence: TGTGCCTGGAGTGCCCTCGGAGCCGGGGGGGAGACCCAGTACTTC.

The genes are TRBV5-4 and TRBJ2-3, with D perhaps matching TRBD1 or TRBD2 (6 bases each). The CDR3 is 15 residues long. Germline V CDR1 and CDR2: SGHNT, YYREEE (reference sequence). Trimming removed 0 bases from V and 7 bases from J, with 15 bases in between. The CDR3 reads CASSLERGGTNTQYF. The DNA of the CDR3 is TGTGCCAGCAGCTTGGAGAGAGGCGGGACAAATACGCAGTATTTT. Together with reference TRBV5-4 and TRBJ2-3, the CDR3 gives the full variable domain: ETGVTQSPTHLIKTRGQQVTLRCSSQSGHNTVSWYQQALGQGPQFIFQYYREEENGRGNFPPRFSGLQFPNYSSELNVNALELDDSALYLCASSLERGGTNTQYFGPGTRLTVL.

The chain employs TRBV7-8 and TRBJ1-5; D possibly corresponds to TRBD1 (5 bases). CDR1 SGHVS and CDR2 FQNEAQ come from the germline V gene. Deletions cut 1 base from V and 2 bases from J, with 12 bases between. The CDR3 runs 16 residues. DNA for the CDR3: TGTGCCAGCAGCTTAGAAGGGGCGAGAGGCAATCAGCCCCAGCATTTT. As protein: CASSLEGARGNQPQHF.

V usage is TRBV19 and J usage is TRBJ2-5, with 9 bases aligning to TRBD1. CDR1 is LNHDA, CDR2 SQIVND, per germline (reference sequence). V was pared by 3 bases and J by 7 bases, with 9 bases of the junction left unmatched. The CDR3 sequence is 15 residues long. Here the CDR3 DNA reads TGTGCCAGTAGTATTGGGACAGGGTTTAGTGGGACCCAGTACTTC. It is translated as CASSIGTGFSGTQYF.